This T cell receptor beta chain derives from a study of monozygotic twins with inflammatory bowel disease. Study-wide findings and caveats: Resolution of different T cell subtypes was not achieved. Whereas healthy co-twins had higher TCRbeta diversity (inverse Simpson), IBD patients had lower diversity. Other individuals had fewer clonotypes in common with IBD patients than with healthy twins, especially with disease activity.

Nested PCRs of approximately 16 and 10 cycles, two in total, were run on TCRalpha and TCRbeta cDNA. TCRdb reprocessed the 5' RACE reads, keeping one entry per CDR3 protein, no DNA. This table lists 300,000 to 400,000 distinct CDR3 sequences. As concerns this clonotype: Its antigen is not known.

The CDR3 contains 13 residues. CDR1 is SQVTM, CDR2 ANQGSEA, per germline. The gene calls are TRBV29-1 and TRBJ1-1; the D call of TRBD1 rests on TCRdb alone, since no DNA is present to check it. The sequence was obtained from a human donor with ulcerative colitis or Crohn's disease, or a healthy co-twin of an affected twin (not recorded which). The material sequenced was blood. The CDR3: CSVEGAGGIEAFF. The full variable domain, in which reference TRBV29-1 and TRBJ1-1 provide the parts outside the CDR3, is SAVISQKPSRDICQRGTSLTIQCQVDSQVTMMFWYRQQPGQSLTLIATANQGSEATYESGFVIDKFPISRPNLTFSTLTVSNMSPEDSSIYLCSVEGAGGIEAFFGQGTRLTVV.